This TCR beta chain stems from a study of blood T cell repertoires in COVID-19 (TCRdb year 2020). Context from the whole study: The collaborator samples originated in the United States, Italy and Spain and spanned the acute and convalescent phases of COVID-19. The prospective study material was composed of cDNA or gDNA derived from T cells, B-cell-depleted T cells, or PBMCs. The dataset comprised deeply sampled blood TCRbeta repertoires from subjects exposed to, actively infected with, or recovered from COVID-19. The repertoires were made available in a free public database intended to serve as a resource for research on the immune response to SARS-CoV-2. Samples were obtained from the ongoing ImmuneRACE study (first 160 participants) and from roughly 1,300 subjects provided by 6 global collaborators. The sample metadata nearly always contained a de-identified subject ID, COVID-19 status, age in years and sex. Where HLA class I and class II types were available, the types were taken from metadata supplied by the sample provider, not from assay-based typing.

In regard to this clone: What antigen it recognizes has not been identified. Per-nucleotide qualities are absent, and no much larger clonotype sits a single base away.

TCRbeta CDR3 regions were amplified from genomic DNA using the immunoSEQ Assay, a bias-controlled multiplex PCR. Processing in the source paper ran as follows. Nucleated cell counts per sample were estimated from amplification of reference gene primers within the assay. To quantify the absolute abundance of each unique TCRbeta CDR3 rearrangement, sequence reads were collapsed and filtered. For each sample, productive Simpson clonality was calculated by taking the square root of Simpson's diversity index across productive rearrangements. In its TCRdb copy, this immuneACCESS table keeps in-frame sequences only and misses some clones. Where compared with another copy, unresolved V genes explain less than half of these, and the others have no known cause. V, J and clone size were drawn from that table, and D and trimming were deduced from the DNA. This sample holds about 48,000 clones; roughly 88% were observed only once. The ten most abundant clones make up 50% to 75% of the sample.

Each collaborating institution followed its own protocols to collect whole blood in K2EDTA tubes. For TCRbeta analysis, collaborators shipped samples as frozen whole blood, isolated PBMCs, or DNA extracted from either of those sample types. What the research found in general, with its limitations: The quantity of clinical and demographic metadata differed by source and by participant and was supplied without curation.

The sequenced sample consisted of peripheral blood. The receptor was derived from a man aged 70 or older with acute or convalescent COVID-19.

The DNA sequence is TGCGCCAGCAGCGTACGGGACAGGGGAGGAAATACGCAGTATTTT. It translates to CASSVRDRGGNTQYF. The chain is encoded by TRBV5-1 joined to TRBJ2-3; 10 bases in the junction line up with TRBD1. The CDR3 goes from the cysteine to the phenylalanine over 15 residues. The entry retains the CDR3 DNA only, 45 bases that are in frame from base 1. CDR1 SGHRS and CDR2 YFSETQ are derived from the germline V gene. Trimming leaves V shorter by 4 bases and J shorter by 7 bases, with the junction holding 9 bases beyond the gene matches.